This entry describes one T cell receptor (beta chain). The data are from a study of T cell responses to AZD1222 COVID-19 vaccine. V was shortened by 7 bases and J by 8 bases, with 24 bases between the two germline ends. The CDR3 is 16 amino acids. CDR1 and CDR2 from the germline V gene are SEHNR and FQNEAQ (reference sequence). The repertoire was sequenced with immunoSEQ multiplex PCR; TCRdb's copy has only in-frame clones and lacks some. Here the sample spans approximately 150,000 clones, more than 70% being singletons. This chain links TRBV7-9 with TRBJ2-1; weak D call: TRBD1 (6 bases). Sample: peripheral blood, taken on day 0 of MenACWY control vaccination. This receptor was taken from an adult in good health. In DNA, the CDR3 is TGTGCCAGCATGCTATTCAGGGGCGGCCGTGGTGATGAGCAGTTCTTC. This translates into CASMLFRGGRGDEQFF. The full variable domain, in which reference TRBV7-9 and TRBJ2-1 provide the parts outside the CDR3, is DTGVSQNPRHKITKRGQNVTFRCDPISEHNRLYWYRQTLGQGPEFLTYFQNEAQLEKSRLLSDRFSAERPKGSFSTLEIQRTEQGDSAMYLCASMLFRGGRGDEQFFGPGTRLTVL.